Presented here are 13 T cell receptor beta chains from one specimen sequenced in a study of control samples from healthy donors and cancer patients. Using immunoSEQ multiplex PCR, the repertoire was profiled, and TCRdb retains in-frame clones only, with some absent. The sample lists some 99,000 clones; approximately 90% were seen once. Sequences were obtained from blood. Receptors were obtained from a woman aged 45 to 65 in good health.

This rearrangement joins TRBV9 to TRBJ1-1; D gene unclear. Trimming shortened V by 6 bases and J by 4 bases, and 22 bases separated the two germline ends. The germline V gene encodes CDR1 SGDLS and CDR2 YYNGEE. This CDR3 is built from 16 residues. CDR3 coding DNA: TGTGCCAGCACCCGCGGGCCCGCAGAGGAGGCCACTGAAGCTTTCTTT. Translation: CASTRGPAEEATEAFF.

The chain recombines TRBV11-1 with TRBJ1-6; D is undetermined. V lost 4 bases and J 5 bases, leaving 12 bases between the germline ends. The CDR3 totals 15 residues. Germline values: CDR1 SGHAT, CDR2 FQDESV (reference sequence). CDR3 in DNA: TGTGCCAGCAGCTCGCAGAAGACGAATAATTCACCCCTCCACTTT. Translated: CASSSQKTNNSPLHF.

This clone was observed once. The J gene is TRBJ1-2, the V gene TRBV2, with D possibly being TRBD1 (5 bases). Germline CDR1 reads SNHLY; CDR2 reads FYNNEI. Trimming removed 6 bases from V and 7 bases from J, with 15 bases in between. The CDR3 loop spans 13 amino acids. The CDR3 loop reads CASSSGQEGGYTF. The CDR3 DNA is TGTGCCAGCAGCTCGGGGCAGGAGGGTGGCTACACCTTC.

This chain connects TRBV23-1 to TRBJ2-3, with D tentatively TRBD1 or TRBD2 (5 bases each). TRBV23-1 has ORF status, its function being uncertain. V was pared by 6 bases and J by 2 bases, with 12 bases between. The CDR3 spans 14 residues. Here the CDR3 reads CASRTGTDTDTQYF. CDR3 coding DNA: TGCGCCAGCAGAACCGGGACGGACACAGATACGCAGTATTTT.

Only one count was recorded for this clone. The sample carries other DNA sequences with the same CDR3. V usage is TRBV6-5 and J usage is TRBJ1-3, with no clear D. There are 15 residues in the CDR3. CDR1 is MNHEY and CDR2 is SVGAGI in the germline V gene. V shed 0 bases and J shed 0 bases, with 6 bases lying between them. The CDR3 nucleotides read TGTGCCAGCAGTTACTCGTCAGGCTCTGGAAACACCATATATTTT. It translates to CASSYSSGSGNTIYF.

This chain joins TRBV3-1 (or the pseudogene TRBV3-2) and TRBJ1-2; D possibly corresponds to TRBD1 (6 bases). CDR3 length equals 13 residues. Trimming stripped 7 bases from V and 13 bases from J, with 22 bases between. Germline CDR1 LGHDT, CDR2 YNNKEL (reference sequence). CDR3 coding DNA: TGTGCCAGCACCTTACAGGGACTCGGAGTATGCACCTTC. Translating it yields CASTLQGLGVCTF.

Note on this clone: The CDR3 carries no conserved terminal phenylalanine or tryptophan, so it likely arises from a read error. Because the CDR3's place on the DNA is in doubt, the DNA is left out and the CDR3 is given as listed by TCRdb. The rearrangement links TRBV7-9 to TRBJ1-5. The CDR3 totals 10 residues, both ends included. CDR1 is SEHNR, CDR2 FQNEAQ, per germline (reference sequence). Here the CDR3 reads CASSPLLNLL.

The rearrangement links TRBV18 to TRBJ2-1; 9 positions agree with TRBD2. CDR1 KGHSH and CDR2 LQKENI come from the germline V gene. The CDR3 runs to 15 residues. V was clipped by 1 base and J by 8 bases; unmatched bases: 6. DNA for the CDR3: TGTGCCAGCTCACCACTTAAGCGGGAGGTAGATGAGCAGTTCTTC. Its translation: CASSPLKREVDEQFF.

The rearrangement uses TRBV9 and TRBJ1-1; the D gene is possibly TRBD1 (5 bases). This CDR3 comprises 13 residues. Trimming stripped 2 bases from V and 4 bases from J, with 9 bases between. Per the germline V gene, CDR1 is SGDLS and CDR2 is YYNGEE. CDR3 amino acids: CASSVGGFTEAFF. The CDR3 bases are TGTGCCAGCAGCGTGGGGGGGTTCACTGAAGCTTTCTTT.

J is TRBJ2-7 and V is TRBV19, with D unclear. Germline values: CDR1 LNHDA, CDR2 SQIVND (reference sequence). Trimming cost V 4 bases and J 3 bases, with 10 bases left between them. The CDR3 is 13 amino acids. The CDR3 DNA reads as TGTGCCAGTAGTAAGCGTCATAACTACGAGCAGTACTTC. This sequence encodes CASSKRHNYEQYF. The complete variable domain, with remaining parts taken from reference TRBV19 and TRBJ2-7, reads DGGITQSPKYLFRKEGQNVTLSCEQNLNHDAMYWYRQDPGQGLRLIYYSQIVNDFQKGDIAEGYSVSREKKESFPLTVTSAQKNPTAFYLCASSKRHNYEQYFGPGTRLTVT.

The chain carries TRBV5-5 and TRBJ1-2, with D unresolved. This CDR3 is built from 14 residues. Germline CDR1 is SGHKS and CDR2 is YYEKEE (reference sequence). With 0 bases removed from V and 8 bases from J, the gap between germline ends came to 14 bases. CDR3 amino acids: CASSLEPSSGGYTF. The CDR3 region has the DNA TGTGCCAGCAGCTTGGAGCCCAGCTCCGGGGGCTACACCTTC.

The DNA of the CDR3 is TGTGCCAGTCATACCTACACCGGGGAGCTGTTTTTT. Its translation is CASHTYTGELFF. The rearrangement joins TRBV19 to TRBJ2-2; unclear D gene. Trimming stripped 8 bases from V and 3 bases from J, with 7 bases between. This CDR3 is 12 amino acids long. Germline lookup yields CDR1 LNHDA and CDR2 SQIVND (reference sequence).

This rearrangement joins TRBV24-1 to TRBJ2-3; the D gene is possibly TRBD2 (5 bases). This CDR3 contains 13 residues. CDR1 KGHDR and CDR2 SFDVKD come from the germline V gene. V was pared by 8 bases and J by 5 bases, with 13 bases between. CDR3 sequence reads: CATTGLSGDTQYF. CDR3 nucleotide sequence: TGTGCCACCACCGGACTCTCCGGAGATACGCAGTATTTT.